This TCR beta chain was recorded in a study of regulatory T cells in long-lasting Graves disease. Looking at the study overall: Graves' patients, newly diagnosed, had taken antithyroid drugs under 3 months.

Time point denoted: newly diagnosed GD, antithyroid drugs for less than 3 months. The TCR library was made from RNA extracted from PBMCs. Researchers made TCR beta libraries by using iRepertoire HTBI primers and running Arm-PCR on CDR3 regions. A single record per CDR3 protein comes from TCRdb applying MiXCR to the multiplex PCR reads. The sample includes a few hundred thousand distinct CDR3 sequences, over 9.5% seen only once; the top ten take over 15%. The V end was cut by 0 bases, the J end by 0 bases, with 14 bases between. The CDR3 sequence is 17 residues long. Germline CDR1 is MGHRA and CDR2 is YSYEKL. The sample was also reused in another study, on T cells in Graves' hyperthyroidism and ophthalmopathy. That report notes: Researchers ran a first-round RT-PCR on the TCR CDR3 using the HTBI primer set.

The J gene is TRBJ1-1, the V gene TRBV4-1, with unresolved D. The sequencing here drew on peripheral blood mononuclear cells (PBMCs), taken at new diagnosis, from a patient treated with antithyroid drugs. The TCR was taken from a woman aged 18-29 years with Graves disease. The DNA of the CDR3 is TGCGCCAGCAGCCAAGATACTGGGTCAGTAATGAACACTGAAGCTTTCTTT. Translation gives CASSQDTGSVMNTEAFF.